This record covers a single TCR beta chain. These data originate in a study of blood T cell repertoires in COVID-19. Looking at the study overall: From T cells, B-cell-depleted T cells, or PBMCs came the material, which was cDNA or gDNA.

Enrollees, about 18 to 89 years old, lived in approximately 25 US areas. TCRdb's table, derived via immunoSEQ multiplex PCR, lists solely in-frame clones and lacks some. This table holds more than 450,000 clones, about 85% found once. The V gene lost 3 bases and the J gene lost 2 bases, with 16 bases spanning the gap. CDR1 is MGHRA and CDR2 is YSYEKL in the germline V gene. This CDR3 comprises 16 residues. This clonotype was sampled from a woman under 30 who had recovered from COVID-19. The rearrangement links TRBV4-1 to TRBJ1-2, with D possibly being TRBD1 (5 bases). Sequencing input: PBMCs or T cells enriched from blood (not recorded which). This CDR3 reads CASSHETAQGNYGYTF. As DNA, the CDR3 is TGCGCCAGCAGCCATGAAACCGCCCAGGGAAACTATGGCTACACCTTC.